These 30 T cell receptor beta chains were all obtained from the same sample, sequenced in a study of T cell changes during pregnancy in multiple sclerosis. Some clones are missing from TCRdb's copy, which holds only in-frame ones; the method was immunoSEQ multiplex PCR. This sample has 65,000 to 70,000 clones, with approximately 92% found just once. The input for sequencing was peripheral blood, taken in the third trimester of pregnancy. The receptors were sampled from a female donor in good health, enrolled as a control in a pregnancy study.

The chain carries TRBV6-5 and TRBJ1-6; D gene uncertain. Germline V CDR1 and CDR2: MNHEY, SVGAGI. The CDR3 runs 12 residues. Trimming took 6 bases from V and 10 from J, leaving 10 bases between them. The CDR3 DNA follows: TGTGCCAGCAGGTCCCGGAGGTCACCCCTCCACTTT. It translates to CASRSRRSPLHF.

This clone was observed once. The rearrangement joins TRBV6-5 to TRBJ1-3, with D tentatively TRBD1 (5 bases). Germline V gene lookup returns CDR1 MNHEY and CDR2 SVGAGI. V dropped 6 bases and J dropped 3 bases, with 15 bases sitting between them. This CDR3 is 15 amino acids long. The CDR3 nucleotides are TGTGCCAGCAGCGCCGGGGGGGAAGGTGGAAACACCATATATTTT. Translation: CASSAGGEGGNTIYF.

This chain joins TRBV20-1 and TRBJ2-1; no firm D call. Germline CDR1 DFQATT, CDR2 SNEGSKA (reference sequence). Trimming pared 2 bases from V and 9 bases from J, leaving 8 bases between. This CDR3 has 11 residues. CDR3 DNA: TGCAGTGCTAGAAGAACAGCTGAGCAGTTCTTC. Its protein product is CSARRTAEQFF.

The rearrangement joins TRBV4-3 to TRBJ2-3; 13 nucleotides line up with TRBD2. Per germline, CDR1 LGHNA and CDR2 YSLEER. With 4 bases clipped from V and 5 bases from J, the junction kept 6 bases outside the gene matches. The CDR3 runs 16 residues. CDR3 residues: CASSPPGLAGLDTQYF. The CDR3 region has the DNA TGCGCCAGCAGCCCCCCGGGACTAGCGGGACTAGATACGCAGTATTTT.

The V call is TRBV30, the J call TRBJ2-1, with D possibly TRBD2 on 5 matching bases. CDR3 size: 12 residues. Trimming pared 2 bases from V and 9 bases from J, leaving 11 bases between. Looked up from germline, CDR1 is GTSNPN and CDR2 is SVGIG (reference sequence). This chain's CDR3 is CAWSPGMVEQFF. As DNA, the CDR3 is TGTGCCTGGAGTCCCGGGATGGTTGAGCAGTTCTTC.

V and J are TRBV15 and TRBJ2-3; no clear D gene. This CDR3 has 15 amino acids. The V and J ends lost 3 bases and 1 base respectively, with 11 bases between them. Germline lookup yields CDR1 LNHNV and CDR2 YYDKDF (reference sequence). CDR3 loop: CATSSPIGGTDTQYF. CDR3 bases: TGTGCCACCAGCAGCCCCATAGGAGGCACAGATACGCAGTATTTT. Filled out from reference TRBV15 and TRBJ2-3, the complete variable domain reads DAMVIQNPRYQVTQFGKPVTLSCSQTLNHNVMYWYQQKSSQAPKLLFHYYDKDFNNEADTPDNFQSRRPNTSFCFLDIRSPGLGDTAMYLCATSSPIGGTDTQYFGPGTRLTVL.

The chain is built from TRBV5-1 and TRBJ1-1; D may be TRBD1 (6 bases). V gave up 4 bases and J gave up 0 bases, with 10 bases separating them. The CDR3 covers 14 residues. Germline loops: CDR1 SGHRS, CDR2 YFSETQ. The CDR3 region is CASSRGQVNTEAFF. The CDR3, as DNA: TGCGCCAGCAGCCGGGGACAAGTGAACACTGAAGCTTTCTTT.

V gene TRBV7-9 combines with J gene TRBJ1-2; unclear D gene. This CDR3 comprises 15 residues. Trimming removed 5 bases at V and 7 bases at J, with 20 bases between. The germline CDR1 and CDR2 sequences are SEHNR and FQNEAQ (reference sequence). CDR3 nucleotide sequence: TGTGCCAGCAGCGCATCAGGAATCGGTATAGGTGGCTACACCTTC. It specifies CASSASGIGIGGYTF.

The chain is built from TRBV2 and TRBJ2-5; 9 nucleotides line up with TRBD2. The CDR3 length is 14 residues. V lost 7 bases to trimming and J lost 2 bases; unmatched junction nucleotides: 5. The germline V gene has CDR1 SNHLY and CDR2 FYNNEI. CDR3 in DNA: TGTGCCAGCACTGGGACTAGCAAACAAGAGACCCAGTACTTC. Translation: CASTGTSKQETQYF.

The chain combines TRBV7-2 with TRBJ2-7, with D maybe TRBD2 (5 bases). The V and J ends lost 2 bases and 5 bases respectively, with 16 bases between them. Germline V CDR1 and CDR2: SGHTA, FQGNSA. The CDR3 contains 15 residues. The CDR3 region has the DNA TGTGCCAGCAGCTTATTTGAGGGAATTACCCACGAGCAGTACTTC. Translating gives CASSLFEGITHEQYF.

The V gene is TRBV5-4, the J gene TRBJ1-2; D not resolved. CDR1 SGHNT and CDR2 YYREEE come from the germline V gene (reference sequence). The ends were cut back, 4 bases at V and 7 bases at J, with 14 bases in the middle. This CDR3 spans 13 amino acids. The DNA for the CDR3 is TGTGCCAGCAGCCCGGCCGCGGCACGTGGCTACACCTTC. It specifies CASSPAAARGYTF.

This chain connects TRBV5-4 to TRBJ2-3; the match to TRBD2 covers 14 bases. This CDR3 is built from 15 residues. CDR1 is SGHNT and CDR2 is YYREEE in the germline V gene (reference sequence). Germline trimming cut 4 bases from V and 7 bases from J; bases unmatched to any gene: 5. CDR3 bases: TGTGCCAGCAGCGCCGGGACTAGCGGGAGAAATACGCAGTATTTT. It specifies CASSAGTSGRNTQYF.

This sequence joins TRBV11-3 and TRBJ2-3; TRBD2 might be the D (6 bases). Germline lookup yields CDR1 SGHNT and CDR2 YENEEA. Trimming stripped 1 base from V and 0 bases from J, with 8 bases between. This CDR3 comprises 15 residues. In DNA, the CDR3 is TGTGCCAGCAGCTTAGGGGGGGTCAGCACAGATACGCAGTATTTT. Protein sequence: CASSLGGVSTDTQYF.

V is TRBV28 and J is TRBJ1-6, with 12 bases aligning to TRBD1. J gave up 8 bases and V 5 bases, and 4 bases lay outside the gene matches. CDR3 size: 15 residues. CDR1 and CDR2 from the germline V gene are MDHEN and SYDVKM. CDR3 in DNA: TGTGCCAGCAGTGGGGGACAGGGGGCGCATTCACCCCTCCACTTT. It is translated as CASSGGQGAHSPLHF.

The chain links TRBV11-3 to TRBJ2-3, with TRBD1 as a possible D gene (5 bases). The CDR3 contains 15 residues. V was shortened by 3 bases and J by 3 bases, with 13 bases between the two germline ends. From germline, CDR1 is SGHNT and CDR2 YENEEA. This chain's CDR3 is CASSFGFGATDTQYF. Here the CDR3 DNA reads TGTGCCAGCAGCTTTGGGTTTGGGGCTACAGATACGCAGTATTTT.

The V call is TRBV30, the J call TRBJ2-3, with D maybe TRBD2 (5 bases). V lost 2 bases and J 8 bases, leaving 8 bases between the germline ends. Germline CDR1 is GTSNPN and CDR2 is SVGIG (reference sequence). The CDR3 has 11 amino acids. The CDR3 sequence: CAWSPGGTQYF. The CDR3 DNA sequence: TGTGCCTGGAGTCCTGGAGGTACGCAGTATTTT.

The chain links TRBV19 to TRBJ1-1; 8 nucleotides line up with TRBD1. The CDR3 spans 13 residues. The J segment lost 11 bases and the V segment lost 8 bases, leaving 13 bases of the junction unmatched. Germline CDR1 and CDR2: LNHDA and SQIVND (reference sequence). CDR3 coding DNA: TGTGCCAGTCAGACCCGCGGACAGGGATTGGCTTTCTTT. Its translation: CASQTRGQGLAFF.

The rearrangement joins TRBV28 to TRBJ2-3; TRBD2 might be the D (5 bases). This CDR3 comprises 16 residues. With 5 bases removed from V and 2 bases from J, the gap between germline ends came to 17 bases. From germline, CDR1 is MDHEN and CDR2 SYDVKM. CDR3 sequence: CASSKDQSGITDTQYF. CDR3 DNA sequence: TGTGCCAGCAGTAAAGACCAAAGCGGAATCACAGATACGCAGTATTTT.

In nucleotides, the CDR3 is TGTGCCAGCAGCGCGGACAGGCGAAACACTGAAGCTTTCTTT. Translating it yields CASSADRRNTEAFF. The chain couples TRBV5-4 to TRBJ1-1, with TRBD1 identical over 7 bases. This CDR3 spans 14 amino acids. Germline V gives CDR1 SGHNT, CDR2 YYREEE (reference sequence). The V and J ends lost 4 bases and 2 bases, in that order; junction bases with no gene match: 5.

The chain is built from TRBV2 and TRBJ1-5, with 9 positions matching TRBD1. The trim removed 4 bases at V and 0 bases at J, leaving 13 bases unmatched. Germline assignment: CDR1 SNHLY and CDR2 FYNNEI. The CDR3 runs to 19 residues. The CDR3 bases are TGTGCCAGCAGTGCACTACCGGGACAGGGAACGGATAGCAATCAGCCCCAGCATTTT. This gives the protein CASSALPGQGTDSNQPQHF.

The gene calls are TRBV28 and TRBJ2-7; D ambiguous. CDR1 is MDHEN, CDR2 SYDVKM, per germline. This CDR3 comprises 15 residues. The V end was cut by 5 bases, the J end by 3 bases, with 17 bases between. The CDR3 sequence: CASSHQLGGNYEQYF. The DNA of the CDR3 is TGTGCCAGCAGTCATCAGCTCGGCGGAAACTACGAGCAGTACTTC.

The CDR3 nucleotides read TGTGCCAGTAGTATAACGGGGGGGCACACAGATACGCAGTATTTT. Its translation: CASSITGGHTDTQYF. This chain joins TRBV19 and TRBJ2-3; TRBD2 aligns across 8 bases. Germline CDR1 is LNHDA and CDR2 is SQIVND (reference sequence). This CDR3 has 15 amino acids. V was clipped by 2 bases and J by 2 bases; unmatched bases: 3.

The genes are TRBV9 and TRBJ2-3; tentatively, D is TRBD2 (5 bases). Germline assignment: CDR1 SGDLS and CDR2 YYNGEE. This CDR3 comprises 16 residues. Trimming took off 3 bases at V and 2 bases at J, with 16 bases between the two ends. CDR3 nucleotides: TGTGCCAGCAGCGCTACCCTAGCATTTCACACAGATACGCAGTATTTT. Amino acid sequence: CASSATLAFHTDTQYF.

The genes are TRBV28 and TRBJ1-5, with a weak D call TRBD1 (5 bases). Deletions cut 1 base from V and 2 bases from J, with 12 bases between. CDR3 length equals 16 residues. Per germline, CDR1 MDHEN and CDR2 SYDVKM. This CDR3 is CASSLSRADGNQPQHF. CDR3 DNA sequence: TGTGCCAGCAGTTTATCCAGGGCGGATGGCAATCAGCCCCAGCATTTT.

CDR3 protein: CASSGLAGGNEQFF. The CDR3, as DNA: TGTGCCAGCAGCGGACTAGCGGGGGGAAATGAGCAGTTCTTC. The rearrangement links TRBV6-4 to TRBJ2-1, with 14 bases aligning to TRBD2. This CDR3 is 14 amino acids long. V gave up 6 bases and J gave up 7 bases; unmatched junction bases: 2. Germline V CDR1 and CDR2: MRHNA, SNTAGT.

The V gene is TRBV7-2, the J gene TRBJ2-7; 11 positions match TRBD2. The V and J ends lost 1 base and 0 bases, in that order; junction bases with no gene match: 8. The CDR3 has 18 amino acids. The germline CDR1 and CDR2 sequences are SGHTA and FQGNSA. CDR3 in amino acids: CASSLGPLTSGVSYEQYF. CDR3 DNA sequence: TGTGCCAGCAGCTTAGGGCCCCTGACTAGCGGGGTCTCCTACGAGCAGTACTTC.

The chain is built from TRBV6-5 and TRBJ2-7, with D possibly being TRBD2 (6 bases). Germline lookup yields CDR1 MNHEY and CDR2 SVGAGI. Trimming pared 3 bases from V and 3 bases from J, leaving 12 bases between. There are 14 residues in the CDR3. CDR3 nucleotides: TGTGCCAGCAGTTATGGTGGGAGGAACTACGAGCAGTACTTC. Translated, it gives CASSYGGRNYEQYF.

The gene calls are TRBV19 and TRBJ2-1; 10 bases agree with TRBD2. CDR1 and CDR2 (germline): LNHDA, SQIVND (reference sequence). The CDR3 has 15 amino acids. V lost 4 bases to trimming and J lost 8 bases; unmatched junction nucleotides: 8. CDR3 protein: CASSKVAGGSYEQFF. DNA for the CDR3: TGTGCCAGTAGTAAGGTAGCGGGAGGATCGTATGAGCAGTTCTTC. Full variable domain (missing parts from reference TRBV19 and TRBJ2-1): DGGITQSPKYLFRKEGQNVTLSCEQNLNHDAMYWYRQDPGQGLRLIYYSQIVNDFQKGDIAEGYSVSREKKESFPLTVTSAQKNPTAFYLCASSKVAGGSYEQFFGPGTRLTVL.

The genes are TRBV28 and TRBJ2-7; a possible D gene is TRBD2 (5 bases). The CDR3 extends over 14 amino acids. Trimming removed 2 bases at V and 2 bases at J, with 10 bases between. Germline assignment: CDR1 MDHEN and CDR2 SYDVKM. The CDR3 DNA sequence: TGTGCCAGCAGTTTAAGCGGTCGCCCCTACGAGCAGTACTTC. It translates to CASSLSGRPYEQYF.

This rearrangement joins TRBV5-1 to TRBJ2-5, with 11 nucleotides matching TRBD2. Germline values: CDR1 SGHRS, CDR2 YFSETQ. After removal of 0 bases from V and 5 bases from J, the junction contained 6 bases not matched to a gene. The CDR3 runs 16 residues. The CDR3 coding sequence is TGCGCCAGCAGCTTGGGTCCTAGCGGGGGGTCTGAGACCCAGTACTTC. It translates to CASSLGPSGGSETQYF.